These 20 T cell receptor beta chains came from one sample sequenced in a study of blood T cell repertoires in COVID-19. Sequencing used immunoSEQ multiplex PCR; TCRdb keeps in-frame clones, though not all of them. Among some 270,000 clones, 89% were seen once, and the ten largest hold 3.5% to 5.5%. The sample consisted of peripheral blood. The receptor source for this set is a woman aged 40 to 50 who had recovered from COVID-19.

The CDR3 sequence is CASSLYIGQDYGYTF. In DNA form, the CDR3 reads TGTGCCAGCAGCCTCTATATTGGGCAGGACTATGGCTACACCTTC. V usage is TRBV9 and J usage is TRBJ1-2; D call uncertain. This CDR3 comprises 15 residues. The V gene lost 4 bases and the J gene lost 3 bases, with 16 bases spanning the gap. Per the germline V gene, CDR1 is SGDLS and CDR2 is YYNGEE.

The genes are TRBV7-2 and TRBJ2-7; a possible D gene is TRBD1 (5 bases). This CDR3 has 15 amino acids. The ends were cut back, 2 bases at V and 2 bases at J, with 13 bases in the middle. Germline-derived CDR1 and CDR2 are SGHTA and FQGNSA. This CDR3 reads CASSLIGQLPYEQYV. CDR3 bases: TGTGCCAGCAGCTTAATTGGACAACTCCCCTACGAGCAGTACGTC.

The chain uses TRBV4-3 and TRBJ2-3; 8 bases fit TRBD2. The CDR3 length is 16 residues. Trimming cost V 0 bases and J 5 bases; bases outside gene matches: 7. Per germline, CDR1 LGHNA and CDR2 YSLEER. The CDR3 loop reads CASSQETSGNQDTQYF. The CDR3 nucleotides read TGCGCCAGCAGCCAAGAAACTAGCGGTAATCAAGATACGCAGTATTTT.

The chain's CDR3 is CASEAYAGADYGYTF. CDR3 coding DNA: TGTGCCAGTGAGGCCTATGCAGGGGCTGACTATGGCTACACCTTC. The rearrangement uses TRBV19 and TRBJ1-2; TRBD1 is a possible D gene (6 bases). Germline values: CDR1 LNHDA, CDR2 SQIVND (reference sequence). Deletions cut 8 bases from V and 3 bases from J, with 19 bases between. This CDR3 spans 15 amino acids.

This chain uses TRBV6-2 or TRBV6-3 with TRBJ1-2, with D hard to call. Looked up from germline, CDR1 is MNHEY and CDR2 is SVGEGT. Trimming pared 2 bases from V and 2 bases from J, leaving 12 bases between. This CDR3 is 15 amino acids long. CDR3 sequence (DNA): TGTGCCAGCAGTTACGGGCGACATCTAAACTATGGCTACACCTTC. Its protein is CASSYGRHLNYGYTF.

This clone has a single count. The chain has TRBV10-3 and TRBJ2-2, with D perhaps matching TRBD2 (6 bases). Trimming stripped 6 bases from V and 1 base from J, with 12 bases between. CDR3 length equals 15 residues. Germline V gene lookup returns CDR1 ENHRY and CDR2 SYGVKD. The CDR3 reads CAIRTGTLNTGELFF. CDR3 sequence (DNA): TGTGCCATCAGGACCGGGACTTTGAACACCGGGGAGCTGTTTTTT.

CDR3 in DNA: TGTGCCAGCAGCCAACTCGGTTCTGGCAATGAGCAGTTCTTC. This gives the protein CASSQLGSGNEQFF. The rearrangement links TRBV7-2 to TRBJ2-1; D is unresolved. Trimming pared 5 bases from V and 6 bases from J, leaving 14 bases between. Germline V gene sequence: CDR1 SGHTA, CDR2 FQGNSA. The CDR3 covers 14 residues.

V and J are TRBV19 and TRBJ1-4; possible D gene TRBD1, 5 bases. Germline V gene sequence: CDR1 LNHDA, CDR2 SQIVND (reference sequence). V was shortened by 6 bases and J by 3 bases, with 14 bases between the two germline ends. The CDR3 has 15 amino acids. Written as DNA, the CDR3 is TGTGCCAGTAGGCCGGGTCGGGGGTCTAATGAAAAACTGTTTTTT. Translating it yields CASRPGRGSNEKLFF. The full variable domain, its missing parts supplied by reference TRBV19 and TRBJ1-4, is DGGITQSPKYLFRKEGQNVTLSCEQNLNHDAMYWYRQDPGQGLRLIYYSQIVNDFQKGDIAEGYSVSREKKESFPLTVTSAQKNPTAFYLCASRPGRGSNEKLFFGSGTQLSVL.

The V call is TRBV5-8, the J call TRBJ2-7; D uncertain. Per germline, CDR1 SGHTS and CDR2 YDEGEE. Between the trimmed V and J ends, which lost 4 bases and 4 bases, there was a span of 15 bases. The CDR3 is 14 amino acids. Here the CDR3 reads CASSDPGSTYEQYV. DNA for the CDR3: TGTGCCAGCAGCGATCCGGGTTCTACATACGAGCAGTACGTC.

The J gene is TRBJ1-6, the V gene TRBV7-2, with D possibly matching TRBD1 (5 bases). Trimming took off 3 bases at V and 7 bases at J, with 13 bases between the two ends. Looked up from germline, CDR1 is SGHTA and CDR2 is FQGNSA. The CDR3 contains 15 residues. CDR3 amino acids: CASSFITGLNSPLHF. In DNA, the CDR3 is TGTGCCAGCAGCTTCATTACAGGTCTCAATTCACCCCTCCACTTT.

The rearrangement links TRBV21-1 to TRBJ2-3; the table's D call TRBD2 went unverified against the DNA. TRBV21-1 is labeled a pseudogene. CDR3 length: 15 residues. The CDR3 loop is CASSKGDWLTDTQYF. CDR3 DNA sequence: TGTGCCAGCAGCAAAGGGGACTGGCTCACAGATACGCAGTATTTT.

This chain uses TRBV4-1 with TRBJ1-4; D is undetermined. Germline assignment: CDR1 MGHRA and CDR2 YSYEKL. V lost 0 bases and J 0 bases, leaving 5 bases between the germline ends. The length of the CDR3 is 15 residues. This chain's CDR3 is CASSQEAATNEKLFF. Here the CDR3 DNA reads TGCGCCAGCAGCCAAGAGGCCGCAACTAATGAAAAACTGTTTTTT.

V and J are TRBV24-1 and TRBJ2-7; D uncertain. The V gene lost 7 bases and the J gene lost 1 base, with 7 bases spanning the gap. The CDR3 covers 12 residues. The germline V gene encodes CDR1 KGHDR and CDR2 SFDVKD. The CDR3 bases are TGTGCCACCAGCTACTATTCCTACGAGCAGTACGTC. It encodes CATSYYSYEQYV.

The chain combines TRBV7-2 with TRBJ2-3, with a tentative D call TRBD1 (5 bases). The CDR3 length is 14 residues. Germline-derived CDR1 and CDR2 are SGHTA and FQGNSA. Between the trimmed V and J ends, which lost 3 bases and 6 bases, there was a span of 13 bases. CDR3: CASSLGPASDTQYF. The CDR3, as DNA: TGTGCCAGCAGCTTGGGGCCAGCTTCTGATACGCAGTATTTT.

This chain connects TRBV11-2 to TRBJ2-1; D unclear. Germline V gives CDR1 SGHAT, CDR2 FQNNGV. Trimming left V 5 bases short and J 0 bases short, with 17 bases between. This CDR3 is 17 amino acids long. CDR3 loop: CASSENPDTSSYNEQFF. The CDR3 nucleotides are TGTGCCAGCAGCGAGAACCCCGACACCAGCTCCTACAATGAGCAGTTCTTC.

The chain joins TRBV7-7 to TRBJ1-1; D gene unclear. The CDR3 runs to 13 residues. V lost 5 bases, J lost 3 bases, and 10 bases lay in between. CDR1 is SSHAT and CDR2 is FNYEAQ in the germline V gene (reference sequence). The CDR3: CASSRVRDTEAFF. The CDR3 nucleotides are TGTGCCAGCAGCCGAGTCCGGGACACTGAAGCTTTCTTT.

This clone was seen a few times. V and J are TRBV9 and TRBJ1-3; no reliable D call. CDR1 SGDLS and CDR2 YYNGEE come from the germline V gene. CDR3 length equals 14 residues. V lost 10 bases to trimming and J lost 4 bases, with 18 bases between them. The CDR3 nucleotides are TGTGCCCACGTAGAATGCGGGGAAGGAAACACCATATATTTT. This gives the protein CAHVECGEGNTIYF.

The rearrangement links TRBV5-1 to TRBJ2-5; 12 bases align to TRBD1. Germline loops: CDR1 SGHRS, CDR2 YFSETQ. The J segment lost 5 bases and the V segment lost 4 bases, leaving 6 bases of the junction unmatched. There are 15 residues in the CDR3. CDR3 in DNA: TGCGCCAGCAGCCCCGGGACAGGGGGCCTCGAGACCCAGTACTTC. It translates to CASSPGTGGLETQYF.

This chain uses TRBV6-5 with TRBJ1-5, with 7 bases that match TRBD1. The CDR3 covers 13 residues. Germline trimming cut 10 bases from V and 5 bases from J; bases unmatched to any gene: 8. CDR1 MNHEY and CDR2 SVGAGI come from the germline V gene. The DNA of the CDR3 is TGTGCCACAAAACAGGGGAGAGATCAGCCCCAGCATTTT. Translated, it gives CATKQGRDQPQHF.

The rearrangement links TRBV6-5 to TRBJ2-3, with 8 bases aligning to TRBD1. CDR1 is MNHEY, CDR2 SVGAGI, per germline. After removal of 5 bases from V and 4 bases from J, the junction contained 5 bases not matched to a gene. There are 14 residues in the CDR3. Written as DNA, the CDR3 is TGTGCCAGCAGTCGGACAGGGTTGGCAGATACGCAGTATTTT. It translates to CASSRTGLADTQYF.